This passage covers 19 T cell receptor beta chains from one sample sequenced in a study of CD4 T cell repertoires in COVID-19. Repertoires were generated with immunoSEQ multiplex PCR, while TCRdb's copy carries only in-frame clones and drops some. The sample lists more than 65,000 clones, approximately 83% occurring once. The starting material was CD4+ T cells from peripheral blood, obtained after recovery from COVID-19. All receptors come from a human donor who had COVID-19.

The V call is TRBV28, the J call TRBJ2-1; 7 bases map to TRBD2. Germline V gene lookup returns CDR1 MDHEN and CDR2 SYDVKM. The V gene end was trimmed by 5 bases and the J gene end by 4 bases; junction bases not matched to a gene: 8. This CDR3 spans 15 amino acids. The CDR3 coding sequence is TGTGCCAGCAGTCGAGCTACTAGCGCTTACAATGAGCAGTTCTTC. This encodes CASSRATSAYNEQFF.

This clone was detected a few times. The chain couples TRBV11-2 to TRBJ2-7; 7 positions agree with TRBD2. V lost 2 bases and J lost 4; bases outside the gene matches: 2. The CDR3 is made up of 13 amino acids. Germline values: CDR1 SGHAT, CDR2 FQNNGV. CDR3 loop: CASSLNGGYEQYF. DNA of the CDR3: TGTGCCAGCAGCTTAAACGGGGGGTACGAGCAGTACTTC.

The V call is TRBV13, the J call TRBJ2-1; 8 nucleotides match TRBD2. The CDR3 loop spans 14 amino acids. The J segment lost 6 bases and the V segment lost 5 bases, leaving 6 bases of the junction unmatched. CDR1 and CDR2 from the germline V gene are PRHDT and FYEKMQ (reference sequence). The CDR3 is CASSTGRVANEQFF. Written as DNA, the CDR3 is TGTGCCAGCAGCACCGGGAGGGTGGCCAATGAGCAGTTCTTC.

V usage is TRBV10-3 and J usage is TRBJ1-2; TRBD1 matches 8 bases. The ends lost 5 bases at V and 8 bases at J; junction bases unmatched: 16. Per germline, CDR1 ENHRY and CDR2 SYGVKD. The CDR3 sequence is 16 residues long. This CDR3 reads CAISIGQGFVGAGYTF. CDR3 DNA: TGTGCCATCAGTATTGGACAGGGCTTTGTTGGGGCGGGCTACACCTTC.

This chain connects TRBV5-1 to TRBJ1-2; 8 nucleotides line up with TRBD1. CDR3 length: 15 residues. Germline V gene data show CDR1 as SGHRS and CDR2 as YFSETQ. V lost 0 bases, J lost 4 bases, and 5 bases stayed unmatched. This chain's CDR3 is CASSLAPGQGYGYTF. The CDR3 nucleotides are TGCGCCAGCAGCTTGGCTCCCGGACAGGGCTATGGCTACACCTTC.

V gene TRBV11-2 combines with J gene TRBJ2-3; 10 nucleotides align to TRBD2. Looked up from germline, CDR1 is SGHAT and CDR2 is FQNNGV. The CDR3 runs 19 residues. The J segment lost 2 bases and the V segment lost 5 bases, leaving 16 bases of the junction unmatched. CDR3 residues: CASSISLTGTSAYTDTQYF. DNA for the CDR3: TGTGCCAGCAGCATATCCTTAACCGGGACTAGCGCTTACACAGATACGCAGTATTTT.

The rearrangement uses TRBV7-6 and TRBJ2-3; TRBD2 agrees at 9 bases. The length of the CDR3 is 16 residues. The V gene's germline CDR1 is SGHVS and CDR2 FNYEAQ. After removal of 5 bases from V and 5 bases from J, the junction contained 11 bases not matched to a gene. The CDR3 region has the DNA TGTGCCAGCAGCCGACCTCTAGCGGGGAGCGGAGATACGCAGTATTTT. The encoded protein is CASSRPLAGSGDTQYF. Filled out from reference TRBV7-6 and TRBJ2-3, the complete variable domain reads GAGVSQSPRYKVTKRGQDVALRCDPISGHVSLYWYRQALGQGPEFLTYFNYEAQQDKSGLPNDRFSAERPEGSISTLTIQRTEQRDSAMYRCASSRPLAGSGDTQYFGPGTRLTVL.

The J gene is TRBJ1-1, the V gene TRBV5-1; D is unresolved. CDR3 size: 15 residues. V was pared by 0 bases and J by 1 base, with 10 bases between. The germline gives CDR1 SGHRS, CDR2 YFSETQ. The CDR3: CASSLASGGNTEAFF. In nucleotides, the CDR3 is TGCGCCAGCAGCTTGGCCTCTGGTGGGAACACTGAAGCTTTCTTT.

The chain carries TRBV19 and TRBJ1-3; D gene uncertain. This CDR3 is 15 amino acids long. V lost 7 bases and J 7 bases, leaving 20 bases between the germline ends. The germline V gene encodes CDR1 LNHDA and CDR2 SQIVND (reference sequence). The CDR3 sequence: CASMKDESLRNTIYF. The CDR3 DNA reads as TGTGCCAGTATGAAGGATGAGTCGCTTCGTAACACCATATATTTT. Drawing the rest from reference TRBV19 and TRBJ1-3, the complete variable domain is DGGITQSPKYLFRKEGQNVTLSCEQNLNHDAMYWYRQDPGQGLRLIYYSQIVNDFQKGDIAEGYSVSREKKESFPLTVTSAQKNPTAFYLCASMKDESLRNTIYFGEGSWLTVV.

V is TRBV19 and J is TRBJ2-7; D ambiguous. Germline V gene data show CDR1 as LNHDA and CDR2 as SQIVND (reference sequence). The CDR3 sequence is 15 residues long. With 3 bases removed from V and 3 bases from J, the gap between germline ends came to 15 bases. The CDR3 loop is CASSIATGIDYEQYF. The CDR3 coding sequence is TGTGCCAGTAGTATCGCGACTGGTATAGACTACGAGCAGTACTTC.

The rearrangement links TRBV11-2 to TRBJ2-5, with D uncertain. Germline V CDR1 and CDR2: SGHAT, FQNNGV. The length of the CDR3 is 13 residues. V gave up 1 base and J gave up 5 bases, with 8 bases separating them. The CDR3 coding sequence is TGTGCCAGCAGCTTAGGAGAGGAGGAGACCCAGTACTTC. Translating it yields CASSLGEEETQYF.

This rearrangement joins TRBV6-5 to TRBJ1-3, with no clear D. Trimming left V 0 bases short and J 7 bases short, with 10 bases between. This CDR3 comprises 14 residues. Germline CDR1 MNHEY, CDR2 SVGAGI. Written as DNA, the CDR3 is TGTGCCAGCAGTTACTCTGGCAACGACAACACCATATATTTT. As protein: CASSYSGNDNTIYF.

Here the CDR3 DNA reads TGTGCCAGTAGCTCCGGGCCGTACGCTGAAGCTTTCTTT. Encoded protein: CASSSGPYAEAFF. This chain uses TRBV19 with TRBJ1-1; D is uncertain. The germline V gene encodes CDR1 LNHDA and CDR2 SQIVND (reference sequence). This CDR3 spans 13 amino acids. Deletions cut 6 bases from V and 6 bases from J, with 14 bases between.

The chain has TRBV7-2 and TRBJ1-5; 10 bases agree with TRBD1. This CDR3 has 15 amino acids. Losses at the gene ends were 5 bases for V and 4 bases for J; bases not matched to a gene: 5. Germline CDR1 is SGHTA and CDR2 is FQGNSA. CDR3 DNA: TGTGCCAGCAGCCTCGGACAGGGGGAGAATCAGCCCCAGCATTTT. Its translation: CASSLGQGENQPQHF.

This rearrangement joins TRBV7-9 to TRBJ2-1; 9 bases are a match to TRBD2. The length of the CDR3 is 15 residues. With V trimmed by 6 bases and J by 0 bases, 3 bases remained unmatched. Per germline, CDR1 SEHNR and CDR2 FQNEAQ (reference sequence). CDR3 DNA sequence: TGTGCCAGCAGTGCTAGCGGGACCTCCTACAATGAGCAGTTCTTC. Protein sequence: CASSASGTSYNEQFF.

The chain combines TRBV7-2 with TRBJ1-2; tentative D call: TRBD1 (5 bases). This CDR3 region has 15 residues. V shed 1 base and J shed 4 bases, with 13 bases lying between them. Germline loops: CDR1 SGHTA, CDR2 FQGNSA. The CDR3 spells CASSLGAGLGYGYTF. The CDR3 region has the DNA TGTGCCAGCAGCTTAGGTGCGGGGCTTGGCTATGGCTACACCTTC.

The rearrangement uses TRBV28 and TRBJ1-5; D is possibly TRBD1 (6 bases). Germline CDR1 and CDR2: MDHEN and SYDVKM. V gave up 5 bases and J gave up 4 bases, with 15 bases separating them. This CDR3 is built from 15 residues. CDR3 nucleotides: TGTGCCAGCAGTGGCTTGGGGCAGGGGAATCAGCCCCAGCATTTT. Amino acids: CASSGLGQGNQPQHF.

This chain connects TRBV3-1 (or the pseudogene TRBV3-2) to TRBJ2-7, with D possibly being TRBD2 (6 bases). Trimming left V 2 bases short and J 4 bases short, with 12 bases between. Germline V gives CDR1 LGHDT, CDR2 YNNKEL (reference sequence). The CDR3 consists of 14 residues. The CDR3: CASSQSAGFYEQYF. The CDR3 bases are TGTGCCAGCAGCCAATCGGCGGGATTTTACGAGCAGTACTTC.

This chain connects TRBV28 to TRBJ1-5, with 9 bases fitting TRBD1. Germline CDR1 reads MDHEN; CDR2 reads SYDVKM. Trimming took 8 bases from V and 5 from J; bases not matched to a gene: 7. The CDR3 totals 14 residues. The CDR3 reads CASRTGGGYQPQHF. The CDR3 DNA follows: TGTGCCAGCCGTACAGGGGGCGGGTATCAGCCCCAGCATTTT.